The clone carrying this T cell receptor beta chain has just a few counts. What it recognizes is unknown. This sample was included in a study of T cell repertoires in cytomegalovirus infection. Looking at the study overall: Well-studied HLA-B-restricted CMV epitopes were used in the study alongside recently identified HLA-C-restricted ones.

Findings and caveats of the study: Totalled public TCR beta family frequency picked out people who carried CMV plus the relevant HLA.

TCRdb used MiXCR to reprocess the reads, holding one entry per CDR3 protein. The sample has 200,000 to 250,000 distinct CDR3 sequences; roughly 34% are singletons. This TCR was sampled from a human donor in good health (CMV status not recorded). Some clones in this sample may be carry-over from other donors' samples. Sequencing used CD8+ T cells from cultured PBMCs, obtained from culture after CMV antigen stimulation.

CDR3 region: CASSPRQGAVTEAFF. CDR3 DNA sequence: TGTGCCAGCAGCCCCCGACAGGGGGCGGTCACTGAAGCTTTCTTT. The chain uses TRBV7-2 and TRBJ1-1, with 10 bases that match TRBD1. Germline V gene sequence: CDR1 SGHTA, CDR2 FQGNSA. This CDR3 is built from 15 residues. V was pared by 5 bases and J by 4 bases, with 7 bases of the junction left unmatched.